These T cell receptor beta chains were read from a single sample in a study of cytotoxic CD8 clonotypes in ibrutinib-treated CLL. Only in-frame clones appear in the TCRdb table, and some are missing; sequencing was by immunoSEQ multiplex PCR. The sample records 200,000 to 250,000 clones, just under 80% being singletons. The sample in question was PBMCs, obtained after 12 months of ibrutinib treatment. Receptor source: a human donor with chronic lymphocytic leukemia. Both conserved end residues are part of each CDR3. Each record gives: D gene, V gene, clone size, J gene, CDR3 DNA, CDR3 protein. D genes are given only for firm matches. Where a row states a size, it is once, few, many or the class of an expanded clone; other rows omit it.

>.|TRBV7-2|.|TRBJ2-7
TGTGCCAGCAGCTTAGTCGACAGGGAGCAGTACTTC
CASSLVDREQYF
>TRBD2|TRBV5-1|.|TRBJ2-5
TGCGCCAGCAGCTTGGGGCTAGCGGGGGGTCGAGAGACCCAGTACTTC
CASSLGLAGGRETQYF
>.|TRBV5-1|.|TRBJ2-5
TGCGCCAGCAGCTTGGATGTCAGGGGCGGGAGCCTGTACTTC
CASSLDVRGGSLYF
>.|TRBV19|.|TRBJ1-1
TGTGCCAGTAGACCCCGGGCACGAGACACTGAAGCTTTCTTT
CASRPRARDTEAFF
>TRBD2|TRBV4-2|.|TRBJ2-7
TGTGCCAGCAGCCAAGATATTGGGCTAGCGGGAGTCTACGAGCAGTACTTC
CASSQDIGLAGVYEQYF
>TRBD2|TRBV10-3|.|TRBJ2-7
TGTGCCATCAGTGGTTTAGGACTAGCGGGTCTTACCTACGAGCAGTACTTC
CAISGLGLAGLTYEQYF
>.|TRBV10-2|few|TRBJ1-2
TGCGCCAGCAGTGTCCGGACATCGGACTATGGCTACACCTTC
CASSVRTSDYGYTF
>TRBD2|TRBV29-1|.|TRBJ2-2
TGCAGCGTTGAGGTACTAGCGGGGGACACCGGGGAGCTGTTTTTT
CSVEVLAGDTGELFF
>TRBD1|TRBV7-3|.|TRBJ1-1
TGTGCCAGCGGACAGGGAAACACTGAAGCTTTCTTT
CASGQGNTEAFF
>.|TRBV30|.|TRBJ1-1
TGTGCCTGGAGCCGGGGGCCCCAAGCTTTCTTT
CAWSRGPQAFF
>.|TRBV6-1|few|TRBJ2-7
TGTGCCAGCAGCACCGCCTACGAGCAGTACTTC
CASSTAYEQYF
>TRBD1|TRBV30|.|TRBJ1-5
TGTGCCTGGAGTGTACAGACAGGGGGCTCCGGACAGCCCCAGCATTTT
CAWSVQTGGSGQPQHF
>TRBD2|TRBV11-2|.|TRBJ2-7
TGTGCCAGCAGCGAGGGGCTAGCGGTTTACGAGCAGTACTTC
CASSEGLAVYEQYF
>.|TRBV7-9|.|TRBJ2-1
TGTGCCAGCAGCTTAATGGCAGGAAATGAGCAGTTCTTC
CASSLMAGNEQFF
>.|TRBV18|.|TRBJ2-1
TGTGCCAGCTCACCGTTCCCCTCTGGGGGGAATGAGCAGTTCTTC
CASSPFPSGGNEQFF
>.|TRBV19|.|TRBJ1-1
TGTGCCAGTATTATGAGGTCGACGAACACTGAAGCTTTCTTT
CASIMRSTNTEAFF
>.|TRBV10-2|.|TRBJ1-5
TGCGCCAGCAGTGAAGGGGGGGCGGGTCAGCCCCAGCATTTT
CASSEGGAGQPQHF
>.|TRBV19|.|TRBJ2-2
TGTGCCAGTAGTATCGGACTCAACACCGGGGAGCTGTTTTTT
CASSIGLNTGELFF
>TRBD1|TRBV5-4|.|TRBJ1-1
TGTGCCAGCAGCTATCGGACAGGGGGCCTCTTGGGTGTTGAAGCTTTCTTT
CASSYRTGGLLGVEAFF
>.|TRBV10-3|.|TRBJ1-1
TGTGCCATCAGTGAGTCAGCCCTCCGTGGCACTGAAGCTTTCTTT
CAISESALRGTEAFF
>.|TRBV7-8|.|TRBJ2-7
TGTGCCAGCAGCTCGGCCTCTCGGGGATACGAGCAGTACTTC
CASSSASRGYEQYF
>.|TRBV9|large|TRBJ1-1
TGTGCCAGCAGGAGGGCTGGGGGTGACACTGAAGCTTTCTTT
CASRRAGGDTEAFF
>.|TRBV6-5|once|TRBJ1-1
TGTGCCAGCAGTTCGACCCCAGGACTCCTTGAAGCTTTCTTT
CASSSTPGLLEAFF
>TRBD1|TRBV5-1|.|TRBJ2-5
TGCGCCAGCAGCCCGACAGGGTCGGGGGAGACCCAGTACTTC
CASSPTGSGETQYF
>.|TRBV7-9|.|TRBJ2-7
TGTGCCAGCAGCTTCAACCAAGACTCCTACGAGCAGTACTTC
CASSFNQDSYEQYF
>.|TRBV29-1|.|TRBJ1-1
TGCAGCGTTGACCACCTGAACACTGAAGCTTTCTTT
CSVDHLNTEAFF
>.|TRBV30|few|TRBJ1-1
TGTGCCTGGAGTGTACGGGTTGAAGCTTTCTTT
CAWSVRVEAFF
>.|TRBV2|.|TRBJ2-2
TGTGCCAGCAGTGTGACAGGGAACACCGGGGAGCTGTTTTTT
CASSVTGNTGELFF
>TRBD2|TRBV5-1|.|TRBJ2-2
TGCGCCAGCAGCTTGCGACTAGCCACCGGGGAGCTGTTTTTT
CASSLRLATGELFF
>.|TRBV4-1|once|TRBJ2-2
TGCGCCAGCAGCCAAGGGCAGCTGGTCACCGGGGAGCTGTTTTTT
CASSQGQLVTGELFF
>TRBD1|TRBV19|.|TRBJ1-6
TGTGCCAGTAGTATCGCGGGACAGGGTGGATCACCCCTCCACTTT
CASSIAGQGGSPLHF
>TRBD1|TRBV5-3|.|TRBJ1-5
TGTGCCAGAAGCTTGGGTCGGGACAGGGGGCGTAGTCAGCCCCAGCATTTT
CARSLGRDRGRSQPQHF
>TRBD1|TRBV6-5|.|TRBJ2-7
TGTGCCAGCAGGTTCACCGGGACAGCCAACTACGAGCAGTACTTC
CASRFTGTANYEQYF
>.|TRBV4-1|.|TRBJ2-5
TGCGCCAGCAGCCGAATGCCGGGACTCCGCCAAGAGACCCAGTACTTC
CASSRMPGLRQETQYF
>.|TRBV5-1|once|TRBJ2-3
TGCGCCAGCAGCTTGCGGACTGGGGACACAGATACGCAGTATTTT
CASSLRTGDTDTQYF
>.|TRBV10-3|.|TRBJ2-5
TGTGCCATCAGTGAGAGGGCAGGGGGGGAGACCCAGTACTTC
CAISERAGGETQYF
>TRBD2|TRBV9|.|TRBJ2-2
TGTGCCAGCAGTGCTAGCGGGGGGACCAACACCGGGGAGCTGTTTTTT
CASSASGGTNTGELFF
>TRBD2|TRBV5-1|.|TRBJ2-1
TGCGCCAGCAGCTTCGGTCTAGCGGGAGCCTACAATGAGCAGTTCTTC
CASSFGLAGAYNEQFF
>.|TRBV25-1|.|TRBJ2-2
TGTGCCAGCAGTGAAATTTTGCGGGACAACACCGGGGAGCTGTTTTTT
CASSEILRDNTGELFF
>.|TRBV5-1|.|TRBJ1-1
TGCGCCAGCAGCTCCAACCAGGGATCTGAAGCTTTCTTT
CASSSNQGSEAFF
>TRBD1|TRBV18|.|TRBJ2-5
TGTGCCAGCTCACCAAGGACAGGGTTCCAAGAGACCCAGTACTTC
CASSPRTGFQETQYF